This passage covers 26 T cell receptor beta chains from one sample sequenced in a study of response to subunit inactivated influenza vaccine. TCRdb ran MiXCR on the RT-PCR reads and lists one entry per CDR3 protein. Found here are 280,000 or so distinct CDR3 sequences, 21% of them singletons; the top ten hold approximately 10%. The sequences come from PBMCs from blood, collected about 19 months after vaccination. The source of these receptors is a man between 45 and 75 years old who received an inactivated influenza vaccine.

The J gene is TRBJ2-7, the V gene TRBV3-1, with D perhaps matching TRBD1 or TRBD2 (5 bases each). The V gene lost 4 bases and the J gene lost 0 bases, with 10 bases spanning the gap. The CDR3 has 14 residues. The germline V gene has CDR1 LGHDT and CDR2 YNNKEL (reference sequence). The CDR3, as DNA: TGTGCCAGCAGCCGGGACGGGCGCTCCTACGAGCAGTACTTC. This gives the protein CASSRDGRSYEQYF.

The table lists this clonotype with a few counts. V and J are TRBV20-1 and TRBJ2-7; 10 nucleotides line up with TRBD2. CDR1 and CDR2 (germline): DFQATT, SNEGSKA (reference sequence). With V trimmed by 4 bases and J by 3 bases, 12 bases remained unmatched. CDR3 length: 16 residues. CDR3 protein: CSATPSWGLANYEQYF. CDR3 bases: TGCAGTGCTACCCCTTCGTGGGGACTAGCGAACTACGAGCAGTACTTC.

This clonotype was observed a few times. The chain links TRBV30 to TRBJ1-1, with D unclear. The V end was cut by 2 bases, the J end by 3 bases, with 16 bases between. Germline-derived CDR1 and CDR2 are GTSNPN and SVGIG (reference sequence). The CDR3 is 15 amino acids. In nucleotides, the CDR3 is TGTGCCTGGAGTCGCCCAGGAGGAGGCTACACTGAAGCTTTCTTT. Translating it yields CAWSRPGGGYTEAFF.

The rearrangement links TRBV20-1 to TRBJ2-3; tentatively, D is TRBD2 (6 bases). Germline assignment: CDR1 DFQATT and CDR2 SNEGSKA (reference sequence). The CDR3 totals 11 residues. V lost 4 bases to trimming and J lost 10 bases, with 12 bases between them. CDR3 coding DNA: TGCAGTGCTATCACCGGGACTCCGCAGTATTTT. Its translation is CSAITGTPQYF.

This chain joins TRBV5-6 and TRBJ1-2, with a weak D call TRBD1 (6 bases). The CDR3 consists of 15 residues. V shed 3 bases and J shed 5 bases, with 17 bases lying between them. CDR1 SGHDT and CDR2 YYEEEE come from the germline V gene. CDR3 nucleotide sequence: TGTGCCAGCAGCTCTATTAGCAGGGGTGGATATGGCTACACCTTC. Its translation: CASSSISRGGYGYTF.

The chain carries TRBV6-2 or TRBV6-3 and TRBJ2-3; D may match TRBD1 or TRBD2 (5 bases each). The germline V gene encodes CDR1 MNHEY and CDR2 SVGEGT. V lost 10 bases and J 8 bases, leaving 22 bases between the germline ends. There are 14 residues in the CDR3. The CDR3 bases are TGTGCCACCCATACCGCTGGGGCTGCGGGTACGCAGTATTTT. Its translation is CATHTAGAAGTQYF.

Only a few counts were recorded for this clonotype. The rearrangement joins TRBV5-1 to TRBJ1-2; 7 nucleotides align to TRBD1. V shed 2 bases and J 10 bases; nucleotides not matched to a gene: 8. Germline values: CDR1 SGHRS, CDR2 YFSETQ. This CDR3 has 13 amino acids. The chain's CDR3 is CASSLETGSAYTF. DNA for the CDR3: TGCGCCAGCAGCTTAGAGACAGGGAGTGCCTACACCTTC.

V is TRBV7-2 and J is TRBJ1-5; tentatively, D is TRBD1 (6 bases). Trimming stripped 4 bases from V and 0 bases from J, with 13 bases between. The germline gives CDR1 SGHTA, CDR2 FQGNSA. The CDR3 runs 16 residues. For the CDR3, the DNA is TGTGCCAGCAGCTGGGGGGGCAGTCATAGCAATCAGCCCCAGCATTTT. Translated, it gives CASSWGGSHSNQPQHF.

The chain has TRBV19 and TRBJ2-5; the match to TRBD2 covers 10 bases. The ends lost 4 bases at V and 4 bases at J; junction bases unmatched: 3. The CDR3 has 14 amino acids. Germline CDR1 and CDR2: LNHDA and SQIVND (reference sequence). CDR3 in amino acids: CASSKSGRAETQYF. In DNA, the CDR3 is TGTGCCAGTAGTAAAAGCGGGAGGGCAGAGACCCAGTACTTC. The variable domain in full, completed from reference TRBV19 and TRBJ2-5, reads DGGITQSPKYLFRKEGQNVTLSCEQNLNHDAMYWYRQDPGQGLRLIYYSQIVNDFQKGDIAEGYSVSREKKESFPLTVTSAQKNPTAFYLCASSKSGRAETQYFGPGTRLLVL.

V and J are TRBV6-5 and TRBJ2-5; D perhaps matches TRBD2 (5 bases). V lost 2 bases to trimming and J lost 9 bases, with 13 bases between them. The CDR3 extends over 13 amino acids. The V gene's germline CDR1 is MNHEY and CDR2 SVGAGI. The CDR3 bases are TGTGCCAGCAGTTACGCGCGCCTCGGGGCCCAGTACTTC. Translating gives CASSYARLGAQYF.

V and J are TRBV7-6 and TRBJ2-7, with TRBD2 as a possible D gene (6 bases). The germline V gene has CDR1 SGHVS and CDR2 FNYEAQ. This CDR3 comprises 15 residues. The germline V and J ends were trimmed by 0 bases and 2 bases, with 11 bases remaining between them. The CDR3 protein is CASSLAAGSTYEQYF. In nucleotides, the CDR3 is TGTGCCAGCAGCTTAGCGGCGGGATCAACCTACGAGCAGTACTTC.

This clonotype occurred a few times. The chain recombines TRBV7-8 with TRBJ1-1; D remains ambiguous. The V end was cut by 2 bases, the J end by 1 base, with 5 bases between. Germline CDR1 is SGHVS and CDR2 is FQNEAQ. The CDR3 runs to 13 residues. The CDR3 coding sequence is TGTGCCAGCAGCTTATTCACGAACACTGAAGCTTTCTTT. Its protein product is CASSLFTNTEAFF. The complete variable domain, with remaining parts taken from reference TRBV7-8 and TRBJ1-1, reads GAGVSQSPRYKVAKRGQDVALRCDPISGHVSLFWYQQALGQGPEFLTYFQNEAQLDKSGLPSDRFFAERPEGSVSTLKIQRTQQEDSAVYLCASSLFTNTEAFFGQGTRLTVV.

V and J are TRBV6-2 or TRBV6-3 and TRBJ1-2; D is unclear. CDR1 is MNHEY, CDR2 SVGEGT, per germline. Trimming removed 8 bases from V and 1 base from J, with 5 bases in between. The CDR3 runs to 11 residues. DNA for the CDR3: TGTGCCAGCCGATTTAACTATGGCTACACCTTC. It is translated as CASRFNYGYTF.

This clonotype was counted between two and nine times. The gene calls are TRBV10-2 and TRBJ1-2, with 9 bases fitting TRBD1. V shed 3 bases and J 2 bases; nucleotides not matched to a gene: 1. Germline CDR1 and CDR2: WSHSY and SAAADI. The CDR3 contains 14 residues. CDR3 sequence (DNA): TGCGCCAGCAGTGAAGGACAGGGGAACTATGGCTACACCTTC. This codes for CASSEGQGNYGYTF.

This clonotype appeared many times. As DNA, the CDR3 is TGTGCCAGCACCCGTGGCGGGGGAAATGAAAAACTGTTTTTT. As protein: CASTRGGGNEKLFF. The gene calls are TRBV12-3 or TRBV12-4 and TRBJ1-4, with D perhaps TRBD1 (5 bases). V was cut by 7 bases and J by 5 bases, with 14 bases left in between. CDR3 length equals 14 residues.

This sequence joins TRBV5-1 and TRBJ2-1; the match to TRBD1 covers 7 bases. The CDR3 consists of 13 residues. CDR1 is SGHRS, CDR2 YFSETQ, per germline. The V segment lost 4 bases and the J segment 5 bases; nucleotides outside the gene matches: 3. The CDR3 DNA reads as TGCGCCAGCAGCGAGGGACAGAACAATGAGCAGTTCTTC. It codes for CASSEGQNNEQFF.

This clonotype occurred many times. The chain uses TRBV21-1 and TRBJ2-3. TRBV21-1 constitutes a pseudogene. The CDR3 spans 14 residues. The CDR3 sequence is CASSKESGQDTQYF. CDR3 nucleotide sequence: TGTGCCAGCAGCAAAGAATCAGGGCAAGATACGCAGTATTTT.

V gene TRBV6-1 combines with J gene TRBJ2-4, with TRBD1 matching over 7 bases. The CDR3 length is 12 residues. V gave up 2 bases and J gave up 13 bases; unmatched junction bases: 5. CDR1 and CDR2 (germline): MNHNS, SASEGT. This CDR3 is CASSEWTGGQYF. As DNA, the CDR3 is TGTGCCAGCAGTGAATGGACAGGTGGGCAGTACTTC.

V gene TRBV20-1 combines with J gene TRBJ2-2, with 12 bases fitting TRBD2. Germline CDR1 and CDR2: DFQATT and SNEGSKA (reference sequence). Trimming at V came to 6 bases and at J to 1 base, leaving 6 bases not matched to a gene. The CDR3 sequence is 16 residues long. CDR3 sequence (DNA): TGCAGTGCCCCGAAGGGACTAGCGGGGAACACCGGGGAGCTGTTTTTT. It is translated as CSAPKGLAGNTGELFF.

This chain joins TRBV2 and TRBJ1-1; no firm D call. This CDR3 has 14 amino acids. CDR1 is SNHLY and CDR2 is FYNNEI in the germline V gene. V dropped 4 bases and J dropped 2 bases, with 11 bases sitting between them. CDR3 nucleotides: TGTGCCAGCAGTGCTGGGATCCTCAACACTGAAGCTTTCTTT. As protein: CASSAGILNTEAFF.

In this sample, this clonotype turned up a few times. V and J are TRBV5-1 and TRBJ1-2; D is unclear. The CDR3 has 16 residues. With 3 bases removed from V and 2 bases from J, the gap between germline ends came to 17 bases. Germline CDR1 and CDR2: SGHRS and YFSETQ. The CDR3 reads CASSSRPVGPNYGYTF. CDR3 coding DNA: TGCGCCAGCAGCTCCCGACCGGTGGGCCCAAACTATGGCTACACCTTC.

The CDR3 here is CASSLFGTTLMNTEAFF. CDR3 DNA: TGTGCCAGCAGCCTTTTTGGGACTACGCTAATGAACACTGAAGCTTTCTTT. V usage is TRBV6-2 or TRBV6-3 and J usage is TRBJ1-1, with D perhaps TRBD1 (5 bases). Germline values: CDR1 MNHEY, CDR2 SVGEGT. Trimming left V 6 bases short and J 0 bases short, with 20 bases between. This CDR3 contains 17 residues.

This clonotype was observed a few times. The chain combines TRBV6-1 with TRBJ2-2, with unresolved D. The CDR3 consists of 14 residues. Germline assignment: CDR1 MNHNS and CDR2 SASEGT. The germline V and J ends were trimmed by 7 bases and 0 bases, with 9 bases remaining between them. The CDR3 loop reads CASTRGANTGELFF. The CDR3 DNA reads as TGTGCCAGCACTAGAGGCGCGAACACCGGGGAGCTGTTTTTT.

The chain recombines TRBV6-2 or TRBV6-3 with TRBJ1-1, with D hard to call. CDR3 length equals 14 residues. Germline V lookup: CDR1 MNHEY, CDR2 SVGEGT. Between the trimmed V and J ends, which lost 2 bases and 5 bases, there was a span of 12 bases. The DNA for the CDR3 is TGTGCCAGCAGTTACCCGCTAGGACGAACTGAAGCTTTCTTT. Protein: CASSYPLGRTEAFF.

This clonotype appeared a few times. The chain uses TRBV4-3 and TRBJ1-6; TRBD1 is a possible D gene (5 bases). The ends were cut back, 0 bases at V and 14 bases at J, with 11 bases in the middle. CDR1 and CDR2 (germline): LGHNA, YSLEER. This CDR3 spans 13 amino acids. The DNA of the CDR3 is TGCGCCAGCAGCCAAGATTTGGGGCGTACCCTCCACTTT. It encodes CASSQDLGRTLHF.

In its sample, this clonotype was seen many times. V and J are TRBV29-1 and TRBJ2-7; TRBD1 matches at 9 bases. CDR1 and CDR2 (germline): SQVTM, ANQGSEA. The CDR3 consists of 12 residues. The V gene end was trimmed by 7 bases and the J gene end by 3 bases; junction bases not matched to a gene: 4. The CDR3 spells CSAGTGFYEQYF. CDR3 DNA: TGCAGCGCCGGGACAGGGTTCTACGAGCAGTACTTC.